This TCR beta chain was profiled in a study of response to subunit inactivated influenza vaccine. Findings and caveats of the study: It was suggested by the authors that few new T cells are recruited by each seasonal influenza vaccination.

Ten or more counts support this clonotype. Its antigen is not identified. The germline V and J ends were trimmed by 6 bases and 7 bases, with 21 bases remaining between them. This CDR3 has 15 amino acids. TCRdb reprocessed the RT-PCR reads via MiXCR and lists one record per CDR3 protein. The sample consists of 550,000 to 650,000 distinct CDR3 sequences, about 10% of them appearing once. This receptor was taken from a man aged 45-65 years who received an inactivated influenza vaccine. The source was PBMCs from blood, collected on the day of vaccination. The rearrangement uses TRBV12-3 or TRBV12-4 and TRBJ2-5; possibly TRBD1 or TRBD2 for D (5 bases each). CDR3 sequence reads: CASRVGGATQGTQYF. The CDR3 DNA sequence: TGTGCCAGCAGAGTTGGGGGAGCCACTCAGGGGACCCAGTACTTC.